This TCR beta chain was sequenced for a study of molecular identifiers for immune sequencing clone quantification. Across the study: Within a replicate experiment, RNA obtained from either about 21,000 or 97,000 naive CD8 cells was divided into five aliquots, and four of those aliquots were then sequenced. Study outcomes and limitations: Barcode sharing among identical TCR molecules could make large clones appear smaller.

This clonotype was seen many times. Its antigen is as yet unknown. Previously described methods and listed TCR primers produced bulk TCR libraries. TCRdb ran MiXCR on the PCR reads and lists one entry per CDR3 protein. The data show 250,000 to 400,000 distinct CDR3 sequences, 20% to 25% seen once. The TCR originated in a human donor in good health. Some libraries in this study had Jurkat cell RNA spiked in. Sample: naive CD8+ T cells from blood, with Jurkat cell RNA spiked in. The subset here: FACS-sorted CD8+CD4-CCR7+CD45RA+ naive T cells.

CDR3 sequence: CASSLWTGEYEQYF. In DNA, the CDR3 is TGTGCCAGCAGCTTATGGACAGGGGAATACGAGCAGTACTTC. V and J are TRBV7-2 and TRBJ2-7; the match to TRBD1 covers 9 bases. This CDR3 is built from 14 residues. Germline V gene lookup returns CDR1 SGHTA and CDR2 FQGNSA. V trimming: 2 bases; J trimming: 4 bases; junction bases outside the gene matches: 3.